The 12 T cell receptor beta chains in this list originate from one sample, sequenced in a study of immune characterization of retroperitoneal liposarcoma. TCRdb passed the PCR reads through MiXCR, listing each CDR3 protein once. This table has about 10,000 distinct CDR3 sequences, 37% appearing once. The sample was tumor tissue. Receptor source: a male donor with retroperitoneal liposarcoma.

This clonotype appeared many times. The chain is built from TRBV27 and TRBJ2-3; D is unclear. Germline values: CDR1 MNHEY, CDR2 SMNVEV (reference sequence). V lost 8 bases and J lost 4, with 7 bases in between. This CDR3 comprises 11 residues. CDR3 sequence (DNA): TGTGCCAGCGGTCCTCCAGATACGCAGTATTTT. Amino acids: CASGPPDTQYF.

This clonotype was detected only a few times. CDR3 in DNA: TGTGCCAGCAGTTACTCGGGCGGATCCTACGAGCAGTACTTC. This sequence encodes CASSYSGGSYEQYF. The V call is TRBV6-2 or TRBV6-3, the J call TRBJ2-5; the D is unclear. The last part of the DNA fits TRBJ2-7 better; the J call may be wrong. Germline loops: CDR1 MNHEY, CDR2 SVGEGT. This CDR3 contains 14 residues.

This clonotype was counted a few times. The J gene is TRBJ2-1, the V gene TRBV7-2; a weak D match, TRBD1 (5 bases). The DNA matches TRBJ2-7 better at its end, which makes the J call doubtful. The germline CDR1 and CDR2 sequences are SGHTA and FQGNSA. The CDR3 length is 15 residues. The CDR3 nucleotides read TGTGCCAGCAGCTTAGACACAGGCTCCTACAATGAGCAGTACTTC. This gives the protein CASSLDTGSYNEQYF.

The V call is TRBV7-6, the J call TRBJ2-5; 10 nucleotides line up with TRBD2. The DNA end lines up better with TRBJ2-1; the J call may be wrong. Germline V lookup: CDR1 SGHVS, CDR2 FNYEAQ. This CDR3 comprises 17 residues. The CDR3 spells CASSLSVASGSVETQFF. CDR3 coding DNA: TGTGCCAGCAGCTTAAGTGTGGCTAGCGGGAGTGTAGAGACCCAGTTCTTC.

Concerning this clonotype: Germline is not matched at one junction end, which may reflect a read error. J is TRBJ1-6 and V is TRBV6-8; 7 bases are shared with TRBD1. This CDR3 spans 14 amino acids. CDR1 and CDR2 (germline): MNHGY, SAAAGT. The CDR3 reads CASSPRQGNSPPHF. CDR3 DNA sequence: TGTGCCAGCAGTCCTAGACAGGGAAATTCACCCCCCCACTTT.

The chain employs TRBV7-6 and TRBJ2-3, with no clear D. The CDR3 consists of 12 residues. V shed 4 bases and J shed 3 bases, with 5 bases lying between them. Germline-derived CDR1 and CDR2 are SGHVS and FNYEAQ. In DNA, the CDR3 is TGTGCCAGCAGCTCCGGAACAGATACGCAGTATTTT. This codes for CASSSGTDTQYF.

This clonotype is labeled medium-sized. The CDR3 coding sequence is TGTGCCAGCATTGGACAGGGAGCCTACGAGCAGTACTTC. Its translation is CASIGQGAYEQYF. The gene calls are TRBV6-1 and TRBJ2-1; 8 bases align to TRBD1. The DNA matches TRBJ2-7 better at its end, which makes the J call doubtful. Germline CDR1 and CDR2: MNHNS and SASEGT. The CDR3 length is 13 residues.

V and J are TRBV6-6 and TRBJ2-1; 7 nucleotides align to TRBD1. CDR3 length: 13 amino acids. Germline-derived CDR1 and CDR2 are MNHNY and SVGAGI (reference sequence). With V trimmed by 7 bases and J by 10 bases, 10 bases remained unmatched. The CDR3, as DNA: TGTGCCAGCACTCTCTCCGGGACAGCCGAGCAGTTCTTC. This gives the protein CASTLSGTAEQFF.

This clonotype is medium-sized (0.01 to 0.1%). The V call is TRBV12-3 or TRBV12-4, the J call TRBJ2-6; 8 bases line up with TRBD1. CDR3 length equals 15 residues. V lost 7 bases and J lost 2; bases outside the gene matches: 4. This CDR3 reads CASTSTGAGANVLTF. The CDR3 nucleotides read TGTGCCAGCACCTCGACAGGGGCTGGGGCCAACGTCCTGACTTTC.

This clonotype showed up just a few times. The CDR3 sequence: CASSLGNEQFF. CDR3 bases: TGTGCCAGCAGTTTAGGCAATGAGCAGTTCTTC. This sequence joins TRBV27 and TRBJ2-1, with D uncertain. CDR3 size: 11 residues. The V end was cut by 2 bases, the J end by 6 bases, with 2 bases between. The germline V gene encodes CDR1 MNHEY and CDR2 SMNVEV (reference sequence).

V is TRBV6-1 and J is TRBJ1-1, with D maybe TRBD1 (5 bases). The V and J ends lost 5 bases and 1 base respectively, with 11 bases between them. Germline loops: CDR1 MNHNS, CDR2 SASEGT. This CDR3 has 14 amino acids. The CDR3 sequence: CASSFGGGNTEAFF. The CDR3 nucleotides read TGTGCCAGCAGTTTCGGGGGAGGGAACACTGAAGCTTTCTTT.

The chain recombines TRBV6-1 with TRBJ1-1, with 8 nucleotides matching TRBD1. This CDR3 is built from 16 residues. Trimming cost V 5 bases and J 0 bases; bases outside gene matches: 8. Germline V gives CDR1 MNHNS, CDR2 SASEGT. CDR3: CASSYLRGLVNTEAFF. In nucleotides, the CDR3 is TGTGCCAGCAGTTATCTCAGGGGGCTCGTGAACACTGAAGCTTTCTTT.